These 21 T cell receptor beta chains were sequenced from one sample in a study of beta chain features in type 1 diabetes. Expressed TCRB transcripts were sequenced, since all the RNA that had been isolated was reverse transcribed. Profiling relied on immunoSEQ multiplex PCR, and the TCRdb table lists in-frame clones only, not all of them. The sample records hundreds of thousands of clones, roughly 8% being singletons. Source material: central memory CD4+ T cells from blood. The receptor source for this set is a woman aged 18-29 years in good health.

This clone came up a few times. This chain joins TRBV7-2 and TRBJ1-1; maybe TRBD1 (5 bases). The germline gives CDR1 SGHTA, CDR2 FQGNSA. Trimming took 5 bases from V and 2 from J, leaving 12 bases between them. The CDR3 covers 14 residues. CDR3 nucleotides: TGTGCCAGCAGCGCCCAGGGAACTAACACTGAAGCTTTCTTT. This translates into CASSAQGTNTEAFF.

This clone was seen only a few times. The chain links TRBV7-2 to TRBJ2-3, with 10 bases aligning to TRBD2. This CDR3 spans 16 amino acids. Per the germline V gene, CDR1 is SGHTA and CDR2 is FQGNSA. J gave up 2 bases and V 4 bases, and 6 bases lay outside the gene matches. For the CDR3, the DNA is TGTGCCAGCAGCTCCGGGACTAGCGAGATCACAGATACGCAGTATTTT. The encoded protein is CASSSGTSEITDTQYF.

The rearrangement links TRBV2 to TRBJ2-3, with D possibly TRBD1 on 6 matching bases. Germline V gene lookup returns CDR1 SNHLY and CDR2 FYNNEI. This CDR3 comprises 14 residues. The ends were cut back, 2 bases at V and 2 bases at J, with 8 bases in the middle. CDR3 sequence: CASSERDNTDTQYF. The CDR3 nucleotides are TGTGCCAGCAGTGAACGGGACAACACAGATACGCAGTATTTT.

This clone showed up just a few times. V is TRBV14 and J is TRBJ2-7; tentative D call: TRBD1 (5 bases). CDR1 is SGHDN and CDR2 is FVKESK in the germline V gene. The CDR3 runs 13 residues. V was shortened by 0 bases and J by 12 bases, with 15 bases between the two germline ends. CDR3 bases: TGTGCCAGCAGCCAAGATCTAAGGGGTCGGACGTACTTC. It is translated as CASSQDLRGRTYF.

This clone was seen more than once but under ten times. The CDR3 nucleotides are TGTGCCAGCAGCTTAAACAGGGAGGTCACTGAAGCTTTCTTT. Translating gives CASSLNREVTEAFF. This rearrangement joins TRBV7-8 to TRBJ1-1; D may be TRBD1 (6 bases). The CDR3 totals 14 residues. V was clipped by 2 bases and J by 4 bases, with 11 bases between them. The germline gives CDR1 SGHVS, CDR2 FQNEAQ. The full variable domain, rest sourced from reference TRBV7-8 and TRBJ1-1, is GAGVSQSPRYKVAKRGQDVALRCDPISGHVSLFWYQQALGQGPEFLTYFQNEAQLDKSGLPSDRFFAERPEGSVSTLKIQRTQQEDSAVYLCASSLNREVTEAFFGQGTRLTVV.

This clone was recorded a few times. The V and J genes are TRBV7-2 and TRBJ2-7, with D possibly being TRBD1 (6 bases). There are 14 residues in the CDR3. Germline values: CDR1 SGHTA, CDR2 FQGNSA. The ends were cut back, 8 bases at V and 4 bases at J, with 18 bases in the middle. The CDR3 region is CASGYNRDRYEQYF. Written as DNA, the CDR3 is TGTGCCAGCGGTTATAACAGGGATAGGTACGAGCAGTACTTC.

This clone was seen only a few times. J is TRBJ2-7 and V is TRBV7-9, with D hard to call. V lost 1 base to trimming and J lost 0 bases, with 13 bases between them. CDR1 SEHNR and CDR2 FQNEAQ come from the germline V gene (reference sequence). The CDR3 contains 16 residues. CDR3 nucleotide sequence: TGTGCCAGCAGCTTAGGCTGGGGAAGAAGCTCCTACGAGCAGTACTTC. As protein: CASSLGWGRSSYEQYF.

Concerning this clone itself: Sequence at one end of the junction differs from germline and may be a read error. The chain uses TRBV5-6 and TRBJ1-4; weak D call: TRBD1 (5 bases). The germline V gene encodes CDR1 SGHDT and CDR2 YYEEEE. The CDR3 extends over 14 amino acids. CDR3 sequence reads: CASSRTGPAVGVVF. In DNA, the CDR3 is TGTGCCAGCAGCCGTACGGGACCGGCGGTAGGGGTAGTTTTT. Based on the CDR3 plus reference TRBV5-6 and TRBJ1-4, the full variable domain is DAGVTQSPTHLIKTRGQQVTLRCSPKSGHDTVSWYQQALGQGPQFIFQYYEEEERQRGNFPDRFSGHQFPNYSSELNVNALLLGDSALYLCASSRTGPAVGVVFGSGTQLSVL.

The chain has TRBV5-1 and TRBJ1-1, with no clear D. CDR1 is SGHRS, CDR2 YFSETQ, per germline. V lost 0 bases to trimming and J lost 5 bases, with 11 bases between them. The CDR3 length is 14 residues. The CDR3 nucleotides are TGCGCCAGCAGCTTGGGGTCGGTGGGGACTGAAGCTTTCTTT. This gives the protein CASSLGSVGTEAFF.

The chain joins TRBV19 to TRBJ1-2; no clear D gene. CDR3 size: 13 residues. Germline values: CDR1 LNHDA, CDR2 SQIVND (reference sequence). V lost 6 bases and J 2 bases, leaving 10 bases between the germline ends. The DNA of the CDR3 is TGTGCCAGTAGAGCCGGCCGGAACTATGGCTACACCTTC. This encodes CASRAGRNYGYTF.

The chain carries TRBV19 and TRBJ1-5; 7 nucleotides match TRBD1. J lost 2 bases, V lost 3 bases, and 10 bases had no gene match. CDR1 and CDR2 from the germline V gene are LNHDA and SQIVND (reference sequence). This CDR3 is 17 amino acids long. CDR3 coding DNA: TGTGCCAGTAGTATTTCGACAGGGACATCTGGCAATCAGCCCCAGCATTTT. This codes for CASSISTGTSGNQPQHF.

This chain uses TRBV7-2 with TRBJ1-5, with 7 bases lining up with TRBD1. Trimming at V came to 1 base and at J to 6 bases, leaving 6 bases not matched to a gene. Germline V lookup: CDR1 SGHTA, CDR2 FQGNSA. The CDR3 consists of 15 residues. The CDR3 bases are TGTGCCAGCAGCTTAGGGGGTACAGGGGTTCAGCCCCAGCATTTT. Translation: CASSLGGTGVQPQHF.

The chain couples TRBV20-1 to TRBJ2-5; D call uncertain. Germline lookup yields CDR1 DFQATT and CDR2 SNEGSKA (reference sequence). The CDR3 runs to 11 residues. Trimming stripped 4 bases from V and 2 bases from J, with 5 bases between. This CDR3 reads CSAIKQETQYF. CDR3 sequence (DNA): TGCAGTGCTATTAAACAAGAGACCCAGTACTTC.

This clone has just a few counts. The V gene is TRBV27, the J gene TRBJ1-5; the match to TRBD1 covers 7 bases. This CDR3 comprises 15 residues. With 5 bases clipped from V and 3 bases from J, the junction kept 7 bases outside the gene matches. Germline V gene sequence: CDR1 MNHEY, CDR2 SMNVEV (reference sequence). CDR3 sequence: CASSLTTGYNQPQHF. The CDR3 nucleotides are TGTGCCAGCAGTCTCACGACAGGGTACAATCAGCCCCAGCATTTT.

The gene calls are TRBV6-5 and TRBJ2-1, with a tentative D call TRBD1 (5 bases). V was pared by 5 bases and J by 7 bases, with 15 bases between. The CDR3 is 14 residues long. Germline V gene data show CDR1 as MNHEY and CDR2 as SVGAGI. DNA of the CDR3: TGTGCCAGCAGTACGCCCAGGGTTTCGAATGAGCAGTTCTTC. Protein sequence: CASSTPRVSNEQFF.

The chain uses TRBV10-3 and TRBJ2-2; D assignment may be TRBD1 or TRBD2 (6 bases each). Germline lookup yields CDR1 ENHRY and CDR2 SYGVKD. The CDR3 is 16 amino acids. Trimming removed 4 bases from V and 2 bases from J, with 14 bases in between. The CDR3 loop is CAISAPTGTNTGELFF. The CDR3 region has the DNA TGTGCCATCAGTGCCCCCACAGGGACTAACACCGGGGAGCTGTTTTTT.

This clone was counted only a few times. The chain links TRBV4-1 to TRBJ2-2; D gene uncertain. The V gene's germline CDR1 is MGHRA and CDR2 YSYEKL. V lost 4 bases to trimming and J lost 2 bases, with 8 bases between them. The CDR3 is made up of 14 amino acids. Here the CDR3 DNA reads TGCGCCAGCAGCCGACTCTTAAACACCGGGGAGCTGTTTTTT. Amino acids: CASSRLLNTGELFF.

The J gene is TRBJ1-6, the V gene TRBV18; D gene uncertain. Germline V gene data show CDR1 as KGHSH and CDR2 as LQKENI. CDR3 length: 15 amino acids. V was cut by 3 bases and J by 7 bases, with 13 bases left in between. Written as DNA, the CDR3 is TGTGCCAGCTCACCGGTATCCAGCAGAAATTCACCCCTCCACTTT. Amino acid sequence: CASSPVSSRNSPLHF.

In this sample, this clone turned up many times. The chain uses TRBV7-9 and TRBJ1-3, with D maybe TRBD1 (6 bases). CDR1 and CDR2 from the germline V gene are SEHNR and FQNEAQ (reference sequence). Trimming cost V 3 bases and J 4 bases, with 25 bases left between them. There are 19 residues in the CDR3. CDR3 in amino acids: CASSFPRAATGIVGNTIYF. The CDR3 DNA sequence: TGTGCCAGCAGCTTCCCGCGAGCAGCCACAGGGATCGTCGGAAACACCATATATTTT.

This clone was observed a few times. The V and J genes are TRBV9 and TRBJ2-5; the D is unclear. The germline V gene has CDR1 SGDLS and CDR2 YYNGEE. The CDR3 consists of 15 residues. V lost 3 bases to trimming and J lost 3 bases, with 15 bases between them. CDR3 nucleotides: TGTGCCAGCAGCGCGCGAGGCAGGTCCGAAGAGACCCAGTACTTC. This gives the protein CASSARGRSEETQYF.

In this sample, this clone turned up a few times. The chain recombines TRBV5-1 with TRBJ1-1; D is ambiguous. This CDR3 is built from 14 residues. Germline values: CDR1 SGHRS, CDR2 YFSETQ. V lost 0 bases and J lost 6, with 12 bases in between. As DNA, the CDR3 is TGCGCCAGCAGCTTGGAGCAGAGGAGGTCTGAAGCTTTCTTT. This translates into CASSLEQRRSEAFF.